This T cell receptor beta chain was obtained from a study of CD8 T cells in Susac syndrome. In blood CD8+ and CD4+ T cells, TCR beta underwent sequencing. The multiple sclerosis controls were treatment-naive patients with relapsing-remitting disease that was stable or active. It was with random hexamers that 0.5 to 1 ug RNA was reverse transcribed. The immunoSEQ assay covered 54 Vbeta and 13 Jbeta segments for CDR3. TCRdb recomputed calls from the immunoSEQ multiplex PCR reads with MiXCR, one row per CDR3 protein. The data contain approximately 150,000 distinct CDR3 sequences, around 96% of them singletons. General study results and limits: The authors acknowledged that their TCR sequencing and HLA analysis involved a relatively small number of individuals.

Concerning this clonotype: Antigen: not known.

J lost 1 base, V lost 0 bases, and 4 bases had no gene match. This CDR3 is 15 amino acids long. Germline V gene data show CDR1 as DFQATT and CDR2 as SNEGSKA (reference sequence). Source material: CD4+ T cells from PBMCs. The gene calls are TRBV20-1 and TRBJ2-7; 9 bases align to TRBD2. The sequence was obtained from a human donor with multiple sclerosis. CDR3 sequence reads: CSARDHLAGSYEQYF. The CDR3, as DNA: TGCAGTGCTAGAGATCATCTAGCGGGGTCCTACGAGCAGTACTTC.